The clone carrying this T cell receptor (beta chain) occurred many times. One entry per CDR3 protein, called by TCRdb with MiXCR from the 5' RACE reads. The repertoire holds 70,000 to 90,000 distinct CDR3 sequences, with around 6% as singletons. V shed 4 bases and J 0 bases; nucleotides not matched to a gene: 2. The CDR3 sequence is 15 residues long. CDR1 SGHDN and CDR2 FVKESK come from the germline V gene. This record belongs to a study of neurological immune-mediated disorders. Sample time point: longitudinal time-point 2. The source is a woman aged 60-75 years with multiple sclerosis. The J gene is TRBJ2-2, the V gene TRBV14; TRBD1 matches at 7 bases. Sequenced: PBMCs. CDR3: CASSRDRTNTGELFF. In nucleotides, the CDR3 is TGTGCCAGCAGCCGGGACAGAACGAACACCGGGGAGCTGTTTTTT.